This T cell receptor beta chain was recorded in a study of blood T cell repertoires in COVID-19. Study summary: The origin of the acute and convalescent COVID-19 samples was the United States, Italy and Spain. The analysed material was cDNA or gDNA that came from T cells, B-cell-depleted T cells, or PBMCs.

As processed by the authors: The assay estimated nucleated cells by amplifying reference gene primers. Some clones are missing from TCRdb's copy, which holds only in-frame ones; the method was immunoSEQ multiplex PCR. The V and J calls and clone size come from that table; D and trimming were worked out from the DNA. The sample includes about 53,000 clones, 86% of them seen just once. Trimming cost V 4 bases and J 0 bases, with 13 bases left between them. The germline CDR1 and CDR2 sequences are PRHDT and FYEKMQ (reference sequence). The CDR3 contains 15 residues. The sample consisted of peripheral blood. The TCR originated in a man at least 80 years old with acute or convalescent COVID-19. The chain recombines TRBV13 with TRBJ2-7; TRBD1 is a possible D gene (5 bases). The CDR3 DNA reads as TGTGCCAGCAGCTCCAAAAACAGGATCTCCTACGAGCAGTACTTC. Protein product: CASSSKNRISYEQYF. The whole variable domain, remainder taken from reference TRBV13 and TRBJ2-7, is AAGVIQSPRHLIKEKRETATLKCYPIPRHDTVYWYQQGPGQDPQFLISFYEKMQSDKGSIPDRFSAQQFSDYHSELNMSSLELGDSALYFCASSSKNRISYEQYFGPGTRLTVT.